This TCR beta chain was identified in a study of Ad26.COV2.S vaccination and SARS-CoV-2 variants. As for the study in general: Ad26.COV2.S was injected intramuscularly once or twice, 56 days apart.

The CDR3 runs 16 residues. Unmatched junction bases numbered 7, after V lost 4 bases and J lost 6 bases. The germline V gene encodes CDR1 LGHNA and CDR2 YNFKEQ. Worth noting for this clone: The antigen remains unidentified.

Treatment meaning: around 19 received Ad26.COV2.S at low or high dose, single or two shots; several received placebo; per-sample allocation not given. Specimens were obtained on day 63 following the first vaccine or placebo injection. An Ad26 vector that expressed Wuhan-strain SARS-CoV-2 spike constituted the vaccine. Notes on the study in general: Placebo recipients trailed vaccine recipients in spike-specific TCR breadth.

The repertoire was sequenced with immunoSEQ multiplex PCR; TCRdb's copy has only in-frame clones and lacks some. The sample carries under 300,000 clones, around 88% recorded once. The sequence came from a person between 18 and 65 years old who received the Ad26.COV2.S COVID-19 vaccine or a placebo. Sequenced material: peripheral blood, taken in a trial of Ad26.COV2.S vaccine versus placebo. The V call is TRBV4-2, the J call TRBJ2-3, with 13 bases that match TRBD2. DNA for the CDR3: TGTGCCAGCAGCCGGGGGACTAGCGGGGCAGGGGATACGCAGTATTTT. It is translated as CASSRGTSGAGDTQYF.